The rows below give T cell receptor beta chains drawn from one sample of a study of OX40 agonist ivuxolimab in advanced cancers. The assay was immunoSEQ multiplex PCR, and TCRdb's table has in-frame clones only and misses some. The repertoire holds around 83,000 clones, with approximately 84% as singletons. The source was CD4+ or CD8+ T cells sorted from blood, collected in a trial of the OX40 agonist ivuxolimab. The receptors stem from an adult with an advanced solid tumor such as melanoma, head and neck, liver or kidney cancer. The CDR3 runs from the conserved cysteine through the conserved F or W. The D gene is left open where the match is weak. Not every row has a clone size; where given, it reads once, few, many or a size class.

d_gene	v_gene	len	j_gene	abundance	CDR3nt	CDR3aa
.	TRBV7-2	18	TRBJ1-6	.	TGTGCCAGCAGCTTAGATCAAGGGGGTAGTTCCTATAATTCACCCCTCCACTTT	CASSLDQGGSSYNSPLHF
TRBD1	TRBV30	13	TRBJ1-2	.	TGTGCCTGGAGTGGGTGGACAGGGGATGGCTACACCTTC	CAWSGWTGDGYTF
.	TRBV11-2	18	TRBJ2-7	.	TGTGCCAGCAGCTTAGCGGCAGGGTTTGGTTCGAGCTCCTACGAGCAGTACTTC	CASSLAAGFGSSSYEQYF
.	TRBV7-9	13	TRBJ2-7	.	TGTGCCAGCAGCTTAGCGGGAGGCCACGAGCAGTACTTC	CASSLAGGHEQYF
TRBD1	TRBV30	15	TRBJ1-5	.	TGTGCCTGGAGTGTAACAGGGGGACAAAATCAGCCCCAGCATTTT	CAWSVTGGQNQPQHF
.	TRBV4-2	13	TRBJ2-5	.	TGTGCCAGCAGCCAAACCCGGGACCCATATCAGTACTTC	CASSQTRDPYQYF
.	TRBV14	12	TRBJ2-5	once	TGTGCCAGCAGCCAAGTAAGGGAGACCCAGTACTTC	CASSQVRETQYF
.	TRBV6-5	14	TRBJ1-1	.	TGTGCCAGCAGATCTAGGGGGGTACGTAGTGAAGCTTTCTTT	CASRSRGVRSEAFF
.	TRBV9	15	TRBJ2-7	.	TGTGCCAGCAGCGTTAAGGGGAGCGGGTCCTACGAGCAGTACTTC	CASSVKGSGSYEQYF
.	TRBV6-1	14	TRBJ1-2	.	TGTGCCAGCAGTGATGGAGGGTACGGCTATGGCTACACCTTC	CASSDGGYGYGYTF
.	TRBV25-1	12	TRBJ2-5	.	TGTGCCAGTTCAGGGTACCAAGAGACCCAGTACTTC	CASSGYQETQYF
.	TRBV6-5	14	TRBJ1-2	.	TGTGCCAGCAACCCCCAAGGGGGATATGATGGCTACACCTTC	CASNPQGGYDGYTF
TRBD1	TRBV29-1	15	TRBJ2-7	.	TGCAGCGTGACCCTGGGACAGGCCGGGACCTACGAGCAGTACTTC	CSVTLGQAGTYEQYF
.	TRBV7-3	13	TRBJ2-1	.	TGTGCCAGCAGCTTCCAGATCTACAATGAGCAGTTCTTC	CASSFQIYNEQFF
TRBD2	TRBV7-8	16	TRBJ2-1	.	TGTGCCAGCAGCTTTCCGGGACTAGCGGACGACAATGAGCAGTTCTTC	CASSFPGLADDNEQFF
TRBD2	TRBV27	15	TRBJ2-1	.	TGTGCCAGCAGTTTATCTGGCGGGAGGGCCAATGAGCAGTTCTTC	CASSLSGGRANEQFF
TRBD1	TRBV30	13	TRBJ1-2	few	TGTGCCTGGAGGGGGACAGGTGTGAGCGGCTACACCTTC	CAWRGTGVSGYTF
.	TRBV27	16	TRBJ1-5	.	TGTGCCAGCAGTTTATACTTGGGGGATGGCAATCAGCCCCAGCATTTT	CASSLYLGDGNQPQHF
.	TRBV30	13	TRBJ1-2	.	TGTGCCTGGAGCCCCCAGGGGTTAGGTGGCTACACCTTC	CAWSPQGLGGYTF
.	TRBV7-9	14	TRBJ2-3	.	TGTGCCAGCAGCTTCGACAGTCCCACAGATACGCAGTATTTT	CASSFDSPTDTQYF
TRBD2	TRBV7-9	17	TRBJ2-1	.	TGTGCCAGCAGCTTCGCGGTGGGACTAGCGTCGGCGAATGAGCAGTTCTTC	CASSFAVGLASANEQFF
.	TRBV11-2	16	TRBJ1-3	.	TGTGCCAGCAGCTTACCCTATCTGCCCTCTGGAAACACCATATATTTT	CASSLPYLPSGNTIYF
.	TRBV19	16	TRBJ2-1	.	TGTGCCAGTAGTCTAATTAGCGGAGCGGTCTACAATGAGCAGTTCTTC	CASSLISGAVYNEQFF
.	TRBV6-5	15	TRBJ2-1	.	TGTGCCAGCAGTTACTCGAACAGCCGTTCTAATGAGCAGTTCTTC	CASSYSNSRSNEQFF
.	TRBV2	12	TRBJ1-2	.	TGTGCCAGCAGCGTCGGACAGTATGGCTACACCTTC	CASSVGQYGYTF
TRBD2	TRBV27	15	TRBJ2-3	.	TGTGCCAGCAGTTTGGGACTAGCGGGAGGAGATACGCAGTATTTT	CASSLGLAGGDTQYF
.	TRBV5-1	16	TRBJ2-3	.	TGCGCCAGCAGCTTGGGGTTCCGGGAGCGCACAGATACGCAGTATTTT	CASSLGFRERTDTQYF
.	TRBV21-1	17	TRBJ2-5	.	TGTGCCAGCAGCCAGACGAGGGGCGGGAGTATCCGAGAGACCCAGTACTTC	CASSQTRGGSIRETQYF
TRBD2	TRBV7-9	16	TRBJ2-7	.	TGTGCCAGCAGCTTAGGACTAGCGGGGGCCCCCTACGAGCAGTACTTC	CASSLGLAGAPYEQYF
.	TRBV29-1	13	TRBJ2-7	.	TGCAGCGTTGAAAAACAGGGCCGGGGCGAGCAGTACTTC	CSVEKQGRGEQYF
.	TRBV6-6	15	TRBJ2-7	.	TGTGCCAGCGGCTCGAGGGAGCGGGCAGCCTACGAGCAGTACTTC	CASGSRERAAYEQYF
TRBD2	TRBV19	15	TRBJ2-5	.	TGTGCCAGTAGTATCGATCCAGCGGGGTGGGAGACCCAGTACTTC	CASSIDPAGWETQYF